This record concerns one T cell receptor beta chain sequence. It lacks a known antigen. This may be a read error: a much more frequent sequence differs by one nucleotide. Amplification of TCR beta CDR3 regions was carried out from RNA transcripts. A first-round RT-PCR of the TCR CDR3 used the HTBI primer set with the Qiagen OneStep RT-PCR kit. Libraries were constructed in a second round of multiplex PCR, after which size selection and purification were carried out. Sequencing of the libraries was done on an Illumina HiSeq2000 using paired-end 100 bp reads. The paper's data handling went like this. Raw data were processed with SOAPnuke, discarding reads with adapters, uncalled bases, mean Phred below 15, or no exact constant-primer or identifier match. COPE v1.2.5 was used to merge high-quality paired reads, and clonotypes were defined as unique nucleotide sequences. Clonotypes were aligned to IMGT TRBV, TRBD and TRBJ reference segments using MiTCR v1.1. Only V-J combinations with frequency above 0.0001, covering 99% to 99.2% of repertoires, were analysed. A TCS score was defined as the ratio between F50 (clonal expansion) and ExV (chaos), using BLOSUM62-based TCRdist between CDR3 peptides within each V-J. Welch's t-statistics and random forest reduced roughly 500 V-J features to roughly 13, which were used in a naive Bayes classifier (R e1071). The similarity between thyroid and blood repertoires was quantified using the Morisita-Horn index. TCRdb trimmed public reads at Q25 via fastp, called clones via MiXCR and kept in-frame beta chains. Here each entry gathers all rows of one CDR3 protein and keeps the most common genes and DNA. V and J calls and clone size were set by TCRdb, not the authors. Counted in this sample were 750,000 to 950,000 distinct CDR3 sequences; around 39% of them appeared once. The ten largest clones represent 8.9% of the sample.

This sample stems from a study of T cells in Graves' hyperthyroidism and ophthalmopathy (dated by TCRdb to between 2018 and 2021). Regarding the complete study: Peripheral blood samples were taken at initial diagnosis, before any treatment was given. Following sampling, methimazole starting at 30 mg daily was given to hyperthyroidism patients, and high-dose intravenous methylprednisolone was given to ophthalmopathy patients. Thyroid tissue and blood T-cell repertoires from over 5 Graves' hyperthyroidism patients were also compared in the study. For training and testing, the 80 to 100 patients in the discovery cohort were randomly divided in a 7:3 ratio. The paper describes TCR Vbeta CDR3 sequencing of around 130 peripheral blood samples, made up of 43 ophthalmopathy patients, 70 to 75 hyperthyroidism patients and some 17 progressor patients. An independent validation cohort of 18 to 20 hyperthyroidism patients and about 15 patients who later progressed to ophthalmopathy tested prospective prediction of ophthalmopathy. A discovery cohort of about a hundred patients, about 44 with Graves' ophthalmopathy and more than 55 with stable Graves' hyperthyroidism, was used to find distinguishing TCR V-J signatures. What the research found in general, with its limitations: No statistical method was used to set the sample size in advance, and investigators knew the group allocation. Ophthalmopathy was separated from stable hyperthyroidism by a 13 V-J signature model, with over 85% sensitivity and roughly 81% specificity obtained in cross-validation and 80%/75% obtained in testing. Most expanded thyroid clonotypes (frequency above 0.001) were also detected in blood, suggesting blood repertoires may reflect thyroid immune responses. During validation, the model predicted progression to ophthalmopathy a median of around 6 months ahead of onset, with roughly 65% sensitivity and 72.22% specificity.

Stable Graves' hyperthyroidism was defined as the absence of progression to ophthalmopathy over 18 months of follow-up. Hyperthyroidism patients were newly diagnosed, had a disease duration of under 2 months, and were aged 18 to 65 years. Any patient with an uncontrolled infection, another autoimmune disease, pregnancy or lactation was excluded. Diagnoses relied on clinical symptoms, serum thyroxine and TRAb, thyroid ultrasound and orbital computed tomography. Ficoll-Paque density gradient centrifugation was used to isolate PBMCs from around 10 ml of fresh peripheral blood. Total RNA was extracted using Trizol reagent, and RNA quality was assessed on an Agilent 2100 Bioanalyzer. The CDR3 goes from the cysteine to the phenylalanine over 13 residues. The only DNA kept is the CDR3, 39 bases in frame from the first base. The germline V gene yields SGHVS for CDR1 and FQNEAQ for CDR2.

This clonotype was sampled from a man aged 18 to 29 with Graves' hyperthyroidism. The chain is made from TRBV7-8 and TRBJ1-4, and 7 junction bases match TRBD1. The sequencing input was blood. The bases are TGTGCCAGCAGCTCGTCAGGGGGTGAAAAACCGTTTTTT. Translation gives CASSSSGGEKPFF.